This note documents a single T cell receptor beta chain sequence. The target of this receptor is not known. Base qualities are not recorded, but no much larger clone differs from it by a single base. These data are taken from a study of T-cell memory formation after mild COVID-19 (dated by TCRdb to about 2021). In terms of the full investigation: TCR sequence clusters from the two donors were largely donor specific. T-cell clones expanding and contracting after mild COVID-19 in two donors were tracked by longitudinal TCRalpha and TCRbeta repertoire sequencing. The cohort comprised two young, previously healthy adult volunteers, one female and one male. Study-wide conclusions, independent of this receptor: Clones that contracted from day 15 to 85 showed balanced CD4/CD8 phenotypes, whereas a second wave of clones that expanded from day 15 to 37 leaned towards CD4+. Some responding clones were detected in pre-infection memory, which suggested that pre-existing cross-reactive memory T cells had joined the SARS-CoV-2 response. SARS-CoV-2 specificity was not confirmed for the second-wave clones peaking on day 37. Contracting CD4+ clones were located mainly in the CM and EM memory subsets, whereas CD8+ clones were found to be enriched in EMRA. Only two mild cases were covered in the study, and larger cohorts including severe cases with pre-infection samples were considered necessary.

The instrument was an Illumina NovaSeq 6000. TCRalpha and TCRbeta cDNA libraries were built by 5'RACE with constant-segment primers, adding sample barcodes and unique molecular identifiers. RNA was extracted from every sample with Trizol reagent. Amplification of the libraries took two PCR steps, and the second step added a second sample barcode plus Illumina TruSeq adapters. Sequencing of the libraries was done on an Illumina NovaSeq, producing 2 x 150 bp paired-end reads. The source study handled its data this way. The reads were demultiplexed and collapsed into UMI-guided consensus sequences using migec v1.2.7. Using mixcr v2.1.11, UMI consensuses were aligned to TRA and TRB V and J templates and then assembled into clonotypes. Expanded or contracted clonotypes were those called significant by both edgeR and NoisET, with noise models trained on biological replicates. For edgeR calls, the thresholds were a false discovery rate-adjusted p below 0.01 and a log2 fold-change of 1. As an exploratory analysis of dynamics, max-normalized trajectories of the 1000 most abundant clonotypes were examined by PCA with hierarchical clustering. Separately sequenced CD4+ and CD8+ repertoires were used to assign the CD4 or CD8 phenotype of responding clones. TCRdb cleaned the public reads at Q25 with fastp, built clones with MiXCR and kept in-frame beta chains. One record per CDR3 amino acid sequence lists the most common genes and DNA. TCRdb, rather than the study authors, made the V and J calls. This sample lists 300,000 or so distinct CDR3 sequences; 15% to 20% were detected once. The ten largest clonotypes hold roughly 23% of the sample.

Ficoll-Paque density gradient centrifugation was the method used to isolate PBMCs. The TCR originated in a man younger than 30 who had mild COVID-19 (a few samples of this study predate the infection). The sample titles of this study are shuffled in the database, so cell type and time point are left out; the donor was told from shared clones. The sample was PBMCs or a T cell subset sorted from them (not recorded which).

CDR3 protein: CASSPNVGGNTEAFF. The nucleotide sequence is TGTGCCAGCTCACCTAATGTGGGGGGGAACACTGAAGCTTTCTTT. The chain links TRBV18 with TRBJ1-1; the D segment could be TRBD1, given 5 matching bases. V is clipped by 3 bases and J by 1 base, and the sequence between their germline boundaries is 12 bases long. For CDR1 and CDR2, the germline V gene lists KGHSH and LQKENI. The CDR3, cysteine through phenylalanine, is 15 amino acids long. Only the CDR3 DNA stays, 45 bases, in frame from base 1.